This TCR beta chain was identified in a study of blood T cell repertoires in COVID-19. Study-wide background: Some COVID-19 samples were acute and others convalescent; all came from the United States, Italy and Spain.

Seattle cases were enrolled at active infection and followed longitudinally. The CDR3 runs to 13 residues. CDR1 SGDLS and CDR2 YYNGEE come from the germline V gene. Trimming removed 0 bases at V and 6 bases at J, with 6 bases between. Generated by immunoSEQ multiplex PCR, the TCRdb table keeps only in-frame clones and is missing some. Altogether 220,000 or so clones are present, approximately 90% being singletons, with the ten largest covering 0.82%. The rearrangement joins TRBV9 to TRBJ1-4; D remains unclear. The receptor was derived from a man between 60 and 75 years old with COVID-19, enrolled during active disease. Material: peripheral blood. CDR3 sequence reads: CASSVAPYEKLFF. The CDR3 bases are TGTGCCAGCAGCGTAGCCCCTTATGAAAAACTGTTTTTT.